This TCR beta chain is drawn from a study of patients and donors after allogeneic stem cell transplantation. TCRdb independently ran MiXCR on the RT-PCR reads; one entry per CDR3 protein. Of about 410,000 distinct CDR3 sequences listed, approximately 16% are singletons. The sample holds many counts of this clonotype. The CDR3 length is 12 residues. Trimming took 5 bases from V and 10 from J, leaving 14 bases between them. Germline CDR1 reads LGHDT; CDR2 reads YNNKEL (reference sequence). Sequenced: blood, either unsorted or a sorted T cell fraction (not recorded which). The V gene is TRBV3-1, the J gene TRBJ1-1, with D maybe TRBD1 (5 bases). The receptor was derived from a human donor who was either an allogeneic HSCT recipient or a stem cell or donor lymphocyte infusion donor (not recorded which). It is not recorded whose cells these are; they may come from a transplant donor. The CDR3 sequence: CASSGKGQGAFF. The CDR3 DNA sequence: TGTGCCAGCAGCGGGAAGGGGCAAGGAGCTTTCTTT.